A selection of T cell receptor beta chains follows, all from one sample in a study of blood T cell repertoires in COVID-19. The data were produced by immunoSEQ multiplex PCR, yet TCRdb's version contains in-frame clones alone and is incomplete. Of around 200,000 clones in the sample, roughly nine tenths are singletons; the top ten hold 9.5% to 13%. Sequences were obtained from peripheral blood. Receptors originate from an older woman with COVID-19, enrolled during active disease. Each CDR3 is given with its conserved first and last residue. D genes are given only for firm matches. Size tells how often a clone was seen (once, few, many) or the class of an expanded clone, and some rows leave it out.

CDR3aa: CASSGTSGRPGAYEQYF; CDR3nt: TGTGCCAGCAGTGGGACTAGCGGGAGACCTGGAGCCTACGAGCAGTACTTC; j_gene: TRBJ2-7; d_gene: TRBD2; v_gene: TRBV25-1; abundance: -
CDR3aa: CASRQAGTKNIQYF; CDR3nt: TGTGCCAGCAGGCAAGCGGGAACCAAAAACATTCAGTACTTC; j_gene: TRBJ2-4; d_gene: TRBD2; v_gene: TRBV27; abundance: -
CDR3aa: CASSPNRERNTIYF; CDR3nt: TGTGCCAGTAGTCCAAACAGGGAAAGAAACACCATATATTTT; j_gene: TRBJ1-3; d_gene: -; v_gene: TRBV19; abundance: once
CDR3aa: CASSQLTGWEAFF; CDR3nt: TGCGCCAGCAGCCAACTGACAGGGTGGGAAGCTTTCTTT; j_gene: TRBJ1-1; d_gene: TRBD1; v_gene: TRBV4-3; abundance: once
CDR3aa: CASSARTSGRDEQYF; CDR3nt: TGTGCCAGCAGCGCAAGGACTAGCGGGAGGGACGAGCAGTACTTC; j_gene: TRBJ2-7; d_gene: TRBD2; v_gene: TRBV11-3; abundance: -
CDR3aa: CASNDGSRNQPQHF; CDR3nt: TGTGCCAGTAATGATGGCAGTCGCAATCAGCCCCAGCATTTT; j_gene: TRBJ1-5; d_gene: -; v_gene: TRBV19; abundance: once
CDR3aa: CASSEGGAGELFF; CDR3nt: TGTGCCAGTAGTGAGGGTGGCGCCGGGGAGCTGTTTTTT; j_gene: TRBJ2-2; d_gene: -; v_gene: TRBV19; abundance: -
CDR3aa: CASSALQGLNEKLFF; CDR3nt: TGTGCCAGCAGCGCCCTACAGGGATTAAATGAAAAACTGTTTTTT; j_gene: TRBJ1-4; d_gene: -; v_gene: TRBV9; abundance: -
CDR3aa: CASSAGTGLTEAFF; CDR3nt: TGTGCCAGCAGTGCCGGGACAGGGTTGACTGAAGCTTTCTTT; j_gene: TRBJ1-1; d_gene: TRBD1; v_gene: TRBV27; abundance: -
CDR3aa: CASSRTSGGYEQYF; CDR3nt: TGTGCCAGCAGTCGGACTAGCGGGGGTTACGAGCAGTACTTC; j_gene: TRBJ2-7; d_gene: TRBD2; v_gene: TRBV6-5; abundance: -
CDR3aa: CAWSVLGGLTEAFF; CDR3nt: TGTGCCTGGAGTGTACTCGGGGGGCTCACTGAAGCTTTCTTT; j_gene: TRBJ1-1; d_gene: -; v_gene: TRBV30; abundance: -
CDR3aa: CASSKTPGRARNSPLHF; CDR3nt: TGTGCCAGTAGCAAAACCCCCGGGAGGGCCCGCAATTCACCCCTCCACTTT; j_gene: TRBJ1-6; d_gene: -; v_gene: TRBV19; abundance: -